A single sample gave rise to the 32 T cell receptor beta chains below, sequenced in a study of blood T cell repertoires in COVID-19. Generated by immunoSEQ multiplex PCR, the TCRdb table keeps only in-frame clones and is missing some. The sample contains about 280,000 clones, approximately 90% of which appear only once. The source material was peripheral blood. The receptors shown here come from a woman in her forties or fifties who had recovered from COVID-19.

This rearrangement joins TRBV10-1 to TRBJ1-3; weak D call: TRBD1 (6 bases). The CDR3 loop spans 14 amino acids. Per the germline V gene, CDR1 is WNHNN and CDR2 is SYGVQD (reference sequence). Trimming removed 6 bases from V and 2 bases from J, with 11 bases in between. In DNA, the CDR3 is TGCGCCAGCAGCTGCACAGGGCCTGGAAACACCATATATTTT. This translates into CASSCTGPGNTIYF.

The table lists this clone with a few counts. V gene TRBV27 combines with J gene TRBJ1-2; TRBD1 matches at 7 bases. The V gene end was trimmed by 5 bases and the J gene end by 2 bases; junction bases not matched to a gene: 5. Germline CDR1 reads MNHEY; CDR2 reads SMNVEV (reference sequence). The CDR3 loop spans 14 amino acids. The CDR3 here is CASSLAGQNYGYTF. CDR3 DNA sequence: TGTGCCAGCAGTCTAGCGGGACAGAACTATGGCTACACCTTC.

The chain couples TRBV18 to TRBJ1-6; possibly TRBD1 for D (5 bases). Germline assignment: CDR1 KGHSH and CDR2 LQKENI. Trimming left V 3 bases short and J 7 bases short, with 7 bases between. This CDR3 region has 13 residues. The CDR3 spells CASSPDRNSPLHF. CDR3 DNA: TGTGCCAGCTCACCTGACAGAAATTCACCCCTCCACTTT.

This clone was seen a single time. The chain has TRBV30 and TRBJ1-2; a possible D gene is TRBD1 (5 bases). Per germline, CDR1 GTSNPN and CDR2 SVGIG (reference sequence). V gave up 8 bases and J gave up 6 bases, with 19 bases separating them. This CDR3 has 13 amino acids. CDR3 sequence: CALGLRRGDGYTF. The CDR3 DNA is TGTGCCCTCGGACTCCGGCGGGGCGATGGCTACACCTTC.

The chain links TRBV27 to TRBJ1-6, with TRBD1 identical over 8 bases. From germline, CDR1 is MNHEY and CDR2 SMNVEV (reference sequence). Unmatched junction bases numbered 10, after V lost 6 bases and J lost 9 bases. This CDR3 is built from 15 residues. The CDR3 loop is CASSPGQGGASPLHF. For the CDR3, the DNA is TGTGCCAGCAGCCCCGGACAGGGAGGCGCTTCACCCCTCCACTTT.

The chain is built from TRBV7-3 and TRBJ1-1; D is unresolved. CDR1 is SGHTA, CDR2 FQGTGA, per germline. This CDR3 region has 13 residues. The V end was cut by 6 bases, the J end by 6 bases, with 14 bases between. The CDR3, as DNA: TGTGCCAGCAGTTTCATTCCCTACTCTGAAGCTTTCTTT. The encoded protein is CASSFIPYSEAFF.

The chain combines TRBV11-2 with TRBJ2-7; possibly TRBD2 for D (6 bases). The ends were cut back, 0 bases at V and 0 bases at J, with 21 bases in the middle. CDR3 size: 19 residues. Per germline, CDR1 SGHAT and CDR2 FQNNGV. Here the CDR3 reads CASSLDIAVMRGGSYEQYF. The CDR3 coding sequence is TGTGCCAGCAGCTTAGATATCGCAGTGATGAGGGGAGGCTCCTACGAGCAGTACTTC.

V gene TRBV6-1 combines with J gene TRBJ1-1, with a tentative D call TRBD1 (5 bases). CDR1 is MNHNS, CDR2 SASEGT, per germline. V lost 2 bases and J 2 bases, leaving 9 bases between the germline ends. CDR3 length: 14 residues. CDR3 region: CASSERGLNTEAFF. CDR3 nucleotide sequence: TGTGCCAGCAGTGAAAGGGGCCTAAACACTGAAGCTTTCTTT.

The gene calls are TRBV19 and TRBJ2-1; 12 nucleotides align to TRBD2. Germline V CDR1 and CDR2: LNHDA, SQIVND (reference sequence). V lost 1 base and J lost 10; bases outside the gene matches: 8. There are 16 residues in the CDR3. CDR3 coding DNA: TGTGCCAGTAGTATAGGCAACGGGCTAGCGGGGGGGGAGCAGTTCTTC. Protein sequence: CASSIGNGLAGGEQFF.

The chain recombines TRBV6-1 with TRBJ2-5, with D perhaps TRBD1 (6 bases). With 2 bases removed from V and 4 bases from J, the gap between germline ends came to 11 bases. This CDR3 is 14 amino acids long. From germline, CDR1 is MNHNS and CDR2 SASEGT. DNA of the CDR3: TGTGCCAGCAGTGAACAGGGGCTATTAGAGACCCAGTACTTC. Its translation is CASSEQGLLETQYF.

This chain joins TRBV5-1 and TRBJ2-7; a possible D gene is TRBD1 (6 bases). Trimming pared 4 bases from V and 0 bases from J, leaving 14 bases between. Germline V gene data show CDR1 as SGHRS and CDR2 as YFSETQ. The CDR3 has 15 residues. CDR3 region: CASSVTGLSSYEQYF. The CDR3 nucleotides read TGCGCCAGCAGCGTCACAGGGCTGAGCTCCTACGAGCAGTACTTC.

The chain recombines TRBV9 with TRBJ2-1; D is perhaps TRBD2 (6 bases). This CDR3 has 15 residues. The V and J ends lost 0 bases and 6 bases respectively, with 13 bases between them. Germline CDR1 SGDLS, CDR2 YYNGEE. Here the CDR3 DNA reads TGTGCCAGCAGCGTAGGCGGGACTCGCATCAATGAGCAGTTCTTC. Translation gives CASSVGGTRINEQFF.

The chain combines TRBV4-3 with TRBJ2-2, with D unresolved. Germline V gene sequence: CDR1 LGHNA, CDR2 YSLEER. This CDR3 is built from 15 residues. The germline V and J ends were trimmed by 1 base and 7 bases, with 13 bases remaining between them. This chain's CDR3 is CASSQGLRENGELFF. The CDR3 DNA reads TGCGCCAGCAGCCAAGGGTTACGCGAGAACGGGGAGCTGTTTTTT.

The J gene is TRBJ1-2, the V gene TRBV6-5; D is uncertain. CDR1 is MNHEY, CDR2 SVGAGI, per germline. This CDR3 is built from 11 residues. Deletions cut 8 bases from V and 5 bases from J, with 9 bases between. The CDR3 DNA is TGTGCCAGCCTCAGGCTTTATGGCTACACCTTC. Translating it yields CASLRLYGYTF.

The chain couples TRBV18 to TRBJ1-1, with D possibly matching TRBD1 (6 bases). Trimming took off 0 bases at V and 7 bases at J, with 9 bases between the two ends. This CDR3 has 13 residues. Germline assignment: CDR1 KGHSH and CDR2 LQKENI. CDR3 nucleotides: TGTGCCAGCTCACCACCGGGACAAAATGAAGCTTTCTTT. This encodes CASSPPGQNEAFF.

The CDR3 region is CASSPRAASGRANEQFF. The CDR3 region has the DNA TGTGCCAGCAGCCCAAGGGCAGCTAGCGGGAGGGCCAATGAGCAGTTCTTC. The chain is built from TRBV7-2 and TRBJ2-1, with 12 bases matching TRBD2. Germline loops: CDR1 SGHTA, CDR2 FQGNSA. This CDR3 is 17 amino acids long. The junction had 11 bases not matched to a gene; V was cut back by 5 bases and J by 6 bases.

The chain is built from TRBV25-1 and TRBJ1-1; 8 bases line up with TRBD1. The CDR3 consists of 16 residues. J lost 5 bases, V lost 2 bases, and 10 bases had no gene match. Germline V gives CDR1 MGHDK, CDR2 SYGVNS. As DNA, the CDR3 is TGTGCCAGCAGTGAAACGCGCGTCAGGGGGCATACTGAAGCTTTCTTT. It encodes CASSETRVRGHTEAFF.

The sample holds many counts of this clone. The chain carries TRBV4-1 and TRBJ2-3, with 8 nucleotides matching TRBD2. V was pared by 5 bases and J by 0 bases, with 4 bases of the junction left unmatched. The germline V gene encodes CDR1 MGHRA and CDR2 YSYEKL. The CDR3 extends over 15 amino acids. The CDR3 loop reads CASSSLAASTDTQYF. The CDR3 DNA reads TGCGCCAGCAGCTCACTAGCGGCTAGCACAGATACGCAGTATTTT.

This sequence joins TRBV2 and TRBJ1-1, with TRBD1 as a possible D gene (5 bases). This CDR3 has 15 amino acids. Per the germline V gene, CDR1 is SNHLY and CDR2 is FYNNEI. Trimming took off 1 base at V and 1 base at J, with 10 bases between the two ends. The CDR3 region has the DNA TGTGCCAGCAGTGAAGTTTGGGGGGGGAACACTGAAGCTTTCTTT. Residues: CASSEVWGGNTEAFF.

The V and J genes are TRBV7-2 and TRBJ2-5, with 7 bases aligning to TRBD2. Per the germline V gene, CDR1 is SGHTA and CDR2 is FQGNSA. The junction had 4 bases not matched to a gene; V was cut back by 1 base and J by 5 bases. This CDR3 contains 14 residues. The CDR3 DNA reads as TGTGCCAGCAGCTTAGGCGGGAGTGATGAGACCCAGTACTTC. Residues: CASSLGGSDETQYF.

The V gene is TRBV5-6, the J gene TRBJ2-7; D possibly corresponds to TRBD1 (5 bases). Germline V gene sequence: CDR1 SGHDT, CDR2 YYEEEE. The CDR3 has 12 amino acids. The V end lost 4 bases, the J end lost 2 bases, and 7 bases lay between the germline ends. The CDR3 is CASSQDTYEQYF. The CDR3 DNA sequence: TGTGCCAGCAGCCAGGACACCTACGAGCAGTACTTC. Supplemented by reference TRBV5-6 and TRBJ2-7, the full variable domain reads DAGVTQSPTHLIKTRGQQVTLRCSPKSGHDTVSWYQQALGQGPQFIFQYYEEEERQRGNFPDRFSGHQFPNYSSELNVNALLLGDSALYLCASSQDTYEQYFGPGTRLTVT.

CDR3 amino acids: CASSAGINYGYTF. CDR3 sequence (DNA): TGTGCCAGCAGCGCAGGGATTAACTATGGCTACACCTTC. J is TRBJ1-2 and V is TRBV9; a possible D gene is TRBD1 (5 bases). The CDR3 spans 13 residues. Trimming stripped 3 bases from V and 1 base from J, with 7 bases between. The germline V gene encodes CDR1 SGDLS and CDR2 YYNGEE.

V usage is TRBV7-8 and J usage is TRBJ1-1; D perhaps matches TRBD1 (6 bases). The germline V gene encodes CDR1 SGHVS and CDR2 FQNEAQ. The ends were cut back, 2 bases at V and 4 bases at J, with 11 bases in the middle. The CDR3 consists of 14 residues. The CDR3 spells CASSLRVGGTEAFF. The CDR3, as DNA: TGTGCCAGCAGCTTACGCGTAGGGGGCACTGAAGCTTTCTTT.

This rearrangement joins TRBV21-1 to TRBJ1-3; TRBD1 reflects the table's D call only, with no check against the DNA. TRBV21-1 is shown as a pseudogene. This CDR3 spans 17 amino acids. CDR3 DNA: TGTGCCAGCAGCACCCCTCGACAGGGGCTCTCTGGAAACACCATATATTTT. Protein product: CASSTPRQGLSGNTIYF.

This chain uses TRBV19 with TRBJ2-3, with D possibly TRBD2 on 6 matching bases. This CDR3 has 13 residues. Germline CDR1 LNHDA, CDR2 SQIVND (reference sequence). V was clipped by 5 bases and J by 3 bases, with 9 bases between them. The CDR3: CASSYGGTDTQYF. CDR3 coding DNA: TGTGCCAGTAGTTATGGGGGGACAGATACGCAGTATTTT.

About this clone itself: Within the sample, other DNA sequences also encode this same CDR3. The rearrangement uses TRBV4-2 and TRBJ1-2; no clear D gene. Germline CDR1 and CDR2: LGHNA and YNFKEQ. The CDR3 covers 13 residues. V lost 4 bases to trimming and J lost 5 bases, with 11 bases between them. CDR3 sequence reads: CASSPRTGYGYTF. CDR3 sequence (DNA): TGTGCCAGCAGCCCTCGGACTGGATATGGCTACACCTTC.

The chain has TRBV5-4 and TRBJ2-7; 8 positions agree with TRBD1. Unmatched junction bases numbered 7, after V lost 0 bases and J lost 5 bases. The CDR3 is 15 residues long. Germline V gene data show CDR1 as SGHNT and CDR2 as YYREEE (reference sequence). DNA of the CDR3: TGTGCCAGCAGCTTGGCCAGGACAGGGTCCAACGAGCAGTACTTC. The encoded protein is CASSLARTGSNEQYF.

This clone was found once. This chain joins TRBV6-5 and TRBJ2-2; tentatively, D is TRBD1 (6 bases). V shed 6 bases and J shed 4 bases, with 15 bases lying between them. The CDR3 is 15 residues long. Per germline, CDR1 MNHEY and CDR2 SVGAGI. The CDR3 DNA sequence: TGTGCCAGCAGCCCCTTGGGACAAATCACCGGGGAGCTGTTTTTT. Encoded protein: CASSPLGQITGELFF.

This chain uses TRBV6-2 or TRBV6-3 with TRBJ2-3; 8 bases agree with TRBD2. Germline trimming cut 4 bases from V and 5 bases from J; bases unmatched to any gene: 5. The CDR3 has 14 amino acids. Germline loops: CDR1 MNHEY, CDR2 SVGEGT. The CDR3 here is CASSLAGFIDTQYF. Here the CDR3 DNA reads TGTGCCAGCAGTTTAGCGGGGTTCATAGATACGCAGTATTTT.

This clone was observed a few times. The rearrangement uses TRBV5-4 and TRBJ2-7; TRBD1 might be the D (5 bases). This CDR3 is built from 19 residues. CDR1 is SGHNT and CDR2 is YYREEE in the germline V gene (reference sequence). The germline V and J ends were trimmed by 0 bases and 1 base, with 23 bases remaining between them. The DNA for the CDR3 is TGTGCCAGCAGCTTGGAGCGTTGGGGTGACAGCCACTTATCCTACGAGCAGTACTTC. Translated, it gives CASSLERWGDSHLSYEQYF.

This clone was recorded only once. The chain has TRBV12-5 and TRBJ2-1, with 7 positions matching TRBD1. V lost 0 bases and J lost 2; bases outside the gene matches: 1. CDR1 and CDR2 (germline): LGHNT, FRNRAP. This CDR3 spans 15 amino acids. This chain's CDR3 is CASGLVQGPYNEQFF. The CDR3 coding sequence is TGTGCTAGTGGTTTGGTACAGGGGCCCTACAATGAGCAGTTCTTC.

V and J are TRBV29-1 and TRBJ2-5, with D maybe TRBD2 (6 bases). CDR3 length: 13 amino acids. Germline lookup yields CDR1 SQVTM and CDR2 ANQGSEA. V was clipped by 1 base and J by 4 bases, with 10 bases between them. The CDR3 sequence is CSVEGGRTETQYF. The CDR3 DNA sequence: TGCAGCGTTGAAGGGGGGAGGACAGAGACCCAGTACTTC. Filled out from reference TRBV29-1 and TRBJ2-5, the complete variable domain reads SAVISQKPSRDICQRGTSLTIQCQVDSQVTMMFWYRQQPGQSLTLIATANQGSEATYESGFVIDKFPISRPNLTFSTLTVSNMSPEDSSIYLCSVEGGRTETQYFGPGTRLLVL.